This TCR beta chain was found in a study of shared clonotypes between healthy human individuals. General study findings and limits: All-four-donor shared clonotypes had higher generation probabilities than non-shared clonotypes did.

Profiling relied on immunoSEQ multiplex PCR, and the TCRdb table lists in-frame clones only, not all of them. The sample includes over 2 million clones, about 95% of them seen just once. Naivety among CD8 cells was defined by CD45RO negativity and positive CCR7 selection, thereby excluding terminally differentiated effector memory CD45RA+ cells. Every donor, a Caucasian adult, lived in Nashville, Tennessee. V lost 1 base and J lost 0, with 8 bases in between. This CDR3 has 15 residues. Germline CDR1 is PRHDT and CDR2 is FYEKMQ (reference sequence). In regard to this clone: Antigen unknown.

The sequencing input was naive CD8+ T cells sorted from blood. The rearrangement joins TRBV13 to TRBJ2-3; D remains ambiguous. This clonotype was sampled from a man aged 18 to 30 in good health. The CDR3, as DNA: TGTGCCAGCAGCTTAGTGGCGTCTAGCACAGATACGCAGTATTTT. It encodes CASSLVASSTDTQYF.